This T cell receptor (beta chain) was sequenced for a study of beta chain features in type 1 diabetes. Every isolated RNA sample was fully reverse transcribed, so sequencing captured expressed TCRB transcripts. TCRdb's copy holds only in-frame clones and misses some; the assay was immunoSEQ multiplex PCR. The sample records 640,000 or so clones, around an eighth being singletons. The CDR3 is made up of 14 amino acids. The germline CDR1 and CDR2 sequences are GTSNPN and SVGIG (reference sequence). V shed 4 bases and J 6 bases; nucleotides not matched to a gene: 12. General study findings and limits: A greater similarity of naive, central memory and Treg TCRB repertoires was seen among patients than among healthy donors. Across all four CD4+ subsets, people with type 1 diabetes showed modestly shorter TCRB CDR3s.

In the case of this clone: What it binds is not known.

The V gene is TRBV30, the J gene TRBJ2-7, with 7 bases matching TRBD1. Sequences were obtained from naive CD4+ T cells from blood. This clonotype was obtained from a man between 18 and 29 years old with type 1 diabetes. The CDR3 DNA sequence: TGTGCCTGGAAGTCCGGGACAGCCTTCGGCGAGCAGTACTTC. This encodes CAWKSGTAFGEQYF.